This T cell receptor beta chain was captured in a study of blood T cell repertoires in COVID-19. Whole-study context: There were acute and convalescent COVID-19 samples, and they came from the United States, Italy and Spain. Sources were T cells, B-cell-depleted T cells, or PBMCs; the material itself was cDNA or gDNA.

This clone was found once. The CDR3 runs to 15 residues. Clones were sequenced by immunoSEQ multiplex PCR, and TCRdb holds only the in-frame ones, with some missing. The sample lists about 23,000 clones, about nine tenths occurring once. The specimen sequenced was peripheral blood. The chain carries TRBV21-1 and TRBJ1-1; the D call in the table, TRBD1, was not verified against the DNA. TRBV21-1 is a listed pseudogene. The receptor's source is a human donor in a cohort sampled during active COVID-19. CDR3 nucleotides: TGTGCCAGCAGCGGAACAGGGGTCGGGAACACTGAAGCTTTCTTT. Protein: CASSGTGVGNTEAFF.